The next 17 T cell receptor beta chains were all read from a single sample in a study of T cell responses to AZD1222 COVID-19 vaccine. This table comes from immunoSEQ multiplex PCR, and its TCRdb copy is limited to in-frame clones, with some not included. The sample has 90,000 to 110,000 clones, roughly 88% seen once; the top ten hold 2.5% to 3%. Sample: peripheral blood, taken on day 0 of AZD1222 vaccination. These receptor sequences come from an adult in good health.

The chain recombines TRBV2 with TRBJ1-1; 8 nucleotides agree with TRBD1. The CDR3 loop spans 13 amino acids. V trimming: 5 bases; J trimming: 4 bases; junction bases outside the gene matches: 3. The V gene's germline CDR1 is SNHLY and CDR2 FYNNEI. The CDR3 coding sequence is TGTGCCAGCAGTCCCACAGGGGGCACTGAAGCTTTCTTT. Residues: CASSPTGGTEAFF. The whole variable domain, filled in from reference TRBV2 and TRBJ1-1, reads EPEVTQTPSHQVTQMGQEVILRCVPISNHLYFYWYRQILGQKVEFLVSFYNNEISEKSEIFDDQFSVERPDGSNFTLKIRSTKLEDSAMYFCASSPTGGTEAFFGQGTRLTVV.

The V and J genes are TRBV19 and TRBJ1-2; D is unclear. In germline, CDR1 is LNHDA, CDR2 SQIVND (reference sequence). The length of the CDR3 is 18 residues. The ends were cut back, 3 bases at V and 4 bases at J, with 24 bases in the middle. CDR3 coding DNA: TGTGCCAGTAGTATCCCAGACATACTCTCGGCGGCTTTCTATGGCTACACCTTC. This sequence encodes CASSIPDILSAAFYGYTF. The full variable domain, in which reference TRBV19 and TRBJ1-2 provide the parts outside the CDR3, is DGGITQSPKYLFRKEGQNVTLSCEQNLNHDAMYWYRQDPGQGLRLIYYSQIVNDFQKGDIAEGYSVSREKKESFPLTVTSAQKNPTAFYLCASSIPDILSAAFYGYTFGSGTRLTVV.

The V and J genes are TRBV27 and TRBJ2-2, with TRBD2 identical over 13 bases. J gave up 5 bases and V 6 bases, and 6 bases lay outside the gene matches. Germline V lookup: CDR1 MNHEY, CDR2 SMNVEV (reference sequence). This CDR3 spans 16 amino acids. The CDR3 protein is CASSPLGLAGTGELFF. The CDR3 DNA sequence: TGTGCCAGCAGCCCGCTGGGACTAGCGGGGACCGGGGAGCTGTTTTTT.

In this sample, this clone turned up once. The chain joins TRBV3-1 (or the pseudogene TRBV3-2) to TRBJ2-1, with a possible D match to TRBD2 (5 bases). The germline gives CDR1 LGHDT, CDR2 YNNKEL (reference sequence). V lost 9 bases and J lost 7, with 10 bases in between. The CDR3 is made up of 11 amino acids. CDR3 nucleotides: TGTGCCAGTGAAGCGGTTAATGAGCAGTTCTTC. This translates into CASEAVNEQFF.

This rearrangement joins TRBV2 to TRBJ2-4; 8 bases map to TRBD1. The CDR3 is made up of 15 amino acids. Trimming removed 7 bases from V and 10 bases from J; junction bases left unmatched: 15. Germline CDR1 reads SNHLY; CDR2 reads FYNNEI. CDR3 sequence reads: CASKMDRDFGRIQYF. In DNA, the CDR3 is TGTGCCAGCAAAATGGACAGGGACTTCGGCAGGATTCAGTACTTC.

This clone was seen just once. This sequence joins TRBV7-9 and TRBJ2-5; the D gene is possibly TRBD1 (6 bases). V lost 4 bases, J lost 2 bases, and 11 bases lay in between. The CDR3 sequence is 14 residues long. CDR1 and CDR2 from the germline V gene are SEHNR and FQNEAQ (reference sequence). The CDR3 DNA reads TGTGCCAGCAGCTCGGACAGAGATCAAGAGACCCAGTACTTC. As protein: CASSSDRDQETQYF.

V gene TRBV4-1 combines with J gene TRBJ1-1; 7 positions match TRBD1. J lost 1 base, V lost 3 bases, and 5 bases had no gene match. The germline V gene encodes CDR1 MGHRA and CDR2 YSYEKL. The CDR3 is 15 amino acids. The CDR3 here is CASSQGRDRNTEAFF. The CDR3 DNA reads TGCGCCAGCAGCCAGGGCCGGGACAGGAACACTGAAGCTTTCTTT.

CDR3 in amino acids: CASSLTGLQETQYF. CDR3 bases: TGTGCCAGCAGTCTAACCGGGCTGCAAGAGACCCAGTACTTC. The chain couples TRBV6-5 to TRBJ2-5, with D uncertain. Germline loops: CDR1 MNHEY, CDR2 SVGAGI. The V end lost 5 bases, the J end lost 2 bases, and 12 bases lay between the germline ends. The CDR3 length is 14 residues.

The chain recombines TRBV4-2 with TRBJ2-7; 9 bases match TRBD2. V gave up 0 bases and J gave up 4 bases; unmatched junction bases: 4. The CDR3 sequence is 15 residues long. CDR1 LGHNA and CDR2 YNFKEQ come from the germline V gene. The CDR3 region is CASSQELAGLYEQYF. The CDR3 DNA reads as TGTGCCAGCAGCCAAGAGCTAGCGGGATTATACGAGCAGTACTTC.

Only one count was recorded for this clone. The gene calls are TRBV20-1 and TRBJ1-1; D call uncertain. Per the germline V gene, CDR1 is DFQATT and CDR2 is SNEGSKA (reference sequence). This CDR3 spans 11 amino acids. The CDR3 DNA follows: TGCAGGGCATCGGGTAGCACTGAAGCTTTCTTT. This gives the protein CRASGSTEAFF.

For the CDR3, the DNA is TGTGCCAGCAGCCAAGAATCAGGCCACATGAGCGCGTTCTTC. Translation: CASSQESGHMSAFF. V and J are TRBV14 and TRBJ2-1; D is ambiguous. CDR3 length: 14 residues. V shed 0 bases and J shed 15 bases, with 18 bases lying between them. Germline CDR1 is SGHDN and CDR2 is FVKESK.

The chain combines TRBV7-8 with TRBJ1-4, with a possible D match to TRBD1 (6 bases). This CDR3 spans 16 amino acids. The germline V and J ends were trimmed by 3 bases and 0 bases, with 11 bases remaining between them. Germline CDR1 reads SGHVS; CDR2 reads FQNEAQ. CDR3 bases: TGTGCCAGCAGCTTCAGGGGCTATGCAACTAATGAAAAACTGTTTTTT. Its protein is CASSFRGYATNEKLFF.

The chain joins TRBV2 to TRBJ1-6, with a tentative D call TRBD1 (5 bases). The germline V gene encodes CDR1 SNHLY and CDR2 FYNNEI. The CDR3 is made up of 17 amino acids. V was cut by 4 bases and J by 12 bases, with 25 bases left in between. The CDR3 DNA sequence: TGTGCCAGCAGTGTCCGACGACAGCCCTTATCGCATTTACCCCTCCACTTT. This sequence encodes CASSVRRQPLSHLPLHF.

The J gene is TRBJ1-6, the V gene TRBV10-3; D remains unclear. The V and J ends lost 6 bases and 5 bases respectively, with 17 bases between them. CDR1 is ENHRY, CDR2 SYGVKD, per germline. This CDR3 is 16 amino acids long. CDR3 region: CAISVEAAIDNSPLHF. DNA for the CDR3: TGTGCCATCAGCGTGGAAGCAGCCATCGATAATTCACCCCTCCACTTT.

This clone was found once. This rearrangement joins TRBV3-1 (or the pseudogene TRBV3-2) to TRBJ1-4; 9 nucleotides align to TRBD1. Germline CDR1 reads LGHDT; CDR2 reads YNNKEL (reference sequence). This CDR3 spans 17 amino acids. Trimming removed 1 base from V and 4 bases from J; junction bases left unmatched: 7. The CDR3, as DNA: TGTGCCAGCAGCCAAGTCCCGGGACAGGGAATTAATGAAAAACTGTTTTTT. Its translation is CASSQVPGQGINEKLFF.

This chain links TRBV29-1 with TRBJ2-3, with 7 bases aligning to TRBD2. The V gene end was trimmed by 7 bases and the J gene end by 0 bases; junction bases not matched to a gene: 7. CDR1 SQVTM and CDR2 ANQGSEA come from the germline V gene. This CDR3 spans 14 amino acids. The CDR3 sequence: CSAGDSGSTDTQYF. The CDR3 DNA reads TGCAGCGCTGGGGATAGCGGGAGCACAGATACGCAGTATTTT.

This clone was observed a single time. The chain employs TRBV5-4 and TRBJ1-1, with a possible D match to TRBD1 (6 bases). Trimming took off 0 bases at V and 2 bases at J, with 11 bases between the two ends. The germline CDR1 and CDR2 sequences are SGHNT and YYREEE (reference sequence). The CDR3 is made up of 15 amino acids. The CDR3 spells CASSLAWGANTEAFF. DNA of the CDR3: TGTGCCAGCAGCTTGGCCTGGGGGGCAAACACTGAAGCTTTCTTT.